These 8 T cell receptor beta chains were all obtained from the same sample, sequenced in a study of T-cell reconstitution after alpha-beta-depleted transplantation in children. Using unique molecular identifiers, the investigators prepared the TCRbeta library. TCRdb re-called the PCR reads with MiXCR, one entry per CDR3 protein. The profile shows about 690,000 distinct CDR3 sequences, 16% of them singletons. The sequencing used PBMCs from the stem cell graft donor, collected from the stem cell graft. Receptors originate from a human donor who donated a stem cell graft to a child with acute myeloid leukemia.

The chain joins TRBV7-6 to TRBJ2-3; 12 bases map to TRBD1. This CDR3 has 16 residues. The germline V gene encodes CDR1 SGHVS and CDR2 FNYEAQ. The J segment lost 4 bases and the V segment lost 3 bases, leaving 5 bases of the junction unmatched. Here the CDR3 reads CASSFSGTGGPDTQYF. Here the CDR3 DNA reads TGTGCCAGCAGCTTTTCTGGGACAGGGGGCCCAGATACGCAGTATTTT.

CDR3 bases: TGCAGTGCTAGAGAACCGCGGACAGGGGGCTACGAGCAGTACTTC. Protein sequence: CSAREPRTGGYEQYF. The rearrangement joins TRBV20-1 to TRBJ2-7; 10 positions match TRBD1. CDR3 length equals 15 residues. CDR1 is DFQATT, CDR2 SNEGSKA, per germline (reference sequence). With 0 bases clipped from V and 3 bases from J, the junction kept 5 bases outside the gene matches.

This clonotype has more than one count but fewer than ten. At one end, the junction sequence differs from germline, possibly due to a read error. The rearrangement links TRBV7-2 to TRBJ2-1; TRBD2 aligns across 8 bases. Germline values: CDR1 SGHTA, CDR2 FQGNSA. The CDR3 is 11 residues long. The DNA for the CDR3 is TGTGCCAGCAGCTTCGCGGGGGGAGAGCTCTTC. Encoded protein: CASSFAGGELF. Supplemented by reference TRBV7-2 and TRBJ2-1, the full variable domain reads GAGVSQSPSNKVTEKGKDVELRCDPISGHTALYWYRQSLGQGLEFLIYFQGNSAPDKSGLPSDRFSAERTGGSVSTLTIQRTQQEDSAVYLCASSFAGGELFGPGTRLTVL.

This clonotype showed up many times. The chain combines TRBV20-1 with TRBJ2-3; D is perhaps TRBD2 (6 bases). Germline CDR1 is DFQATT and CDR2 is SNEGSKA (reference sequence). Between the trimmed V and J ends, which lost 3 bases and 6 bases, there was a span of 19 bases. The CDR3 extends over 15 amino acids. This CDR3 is CSASFRVGEVDTQYF. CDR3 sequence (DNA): TGCAGTGCTAGTTTCCGGGTGGGGGAGGTGGATACGCAGTATTTT.

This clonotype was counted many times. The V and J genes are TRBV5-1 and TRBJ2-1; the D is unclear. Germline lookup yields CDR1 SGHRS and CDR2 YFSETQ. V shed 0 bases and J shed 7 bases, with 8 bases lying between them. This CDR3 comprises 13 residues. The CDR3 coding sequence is TGCGCCAGCAGCTTGGGGGAAGGGAATGAGCAGTTCTTC. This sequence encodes CASSLGEGNEQFF.

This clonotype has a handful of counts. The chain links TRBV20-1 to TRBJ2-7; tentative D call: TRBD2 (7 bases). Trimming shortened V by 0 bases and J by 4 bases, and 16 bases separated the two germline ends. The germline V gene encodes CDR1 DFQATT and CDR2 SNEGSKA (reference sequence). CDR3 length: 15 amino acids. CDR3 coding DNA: TGCAGTGCTAGAGAGGTAGGGGGGGCGCTTTACGAGCAGTACTTC. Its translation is CSAREVGGALYEQYF.

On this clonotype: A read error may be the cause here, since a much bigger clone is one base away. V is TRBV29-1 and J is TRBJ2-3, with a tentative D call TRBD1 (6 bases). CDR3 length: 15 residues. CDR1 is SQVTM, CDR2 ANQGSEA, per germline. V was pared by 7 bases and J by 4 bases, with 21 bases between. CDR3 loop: CSASPWTASSDTQYF. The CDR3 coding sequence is TGCAGCGCATCCCCCTGGACAGCAAGCTCAGATACGCAGTATTTT.

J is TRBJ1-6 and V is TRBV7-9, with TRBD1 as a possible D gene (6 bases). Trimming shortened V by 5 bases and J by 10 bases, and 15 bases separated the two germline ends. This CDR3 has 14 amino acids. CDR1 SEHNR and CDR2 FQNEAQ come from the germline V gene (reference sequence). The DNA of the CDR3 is TGTGCCAGCAGCCCCGTGCAGGGGAGCTCACCCCTCCACTTT. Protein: CASSPVQGSSPLHF.